This record covers a single T cell receptor (beta chain). Its antigen is unknown. PCR primers comprised 60 Vbeta and 13 Jbeta primers. Sequencing was performed with immunoSEQ multiplex PCR; in TCRdb, only in-frame clones are kept and a portion is missing. Seen here are 100,000 or so clones, roughly four fifths observed once, and the top ten hold 4.5% to 5.5%. The data were taken from a study of cytomegalovirus exposure and HLA in healthy donors. Regarding donors, all were healthy bone marrow donors. Deletions cut 0 bases from V and 0 bases from J, with 7 bases between. This CDR3 contains 14 residues. Germline V gene data show CDR1 as SGHNT and CDR2 as YYREEE (reference sequence). General study results and limits: Reportedly, cytomegalovirus status was diagnosed with high sensitivity and specificity. Because they were indistinguishable, some V segments, including TRBV6-2 and TRBV6-3, were excluded. Only CMV serostatus was available as immune exposure information.

J is TRBJ2-7 and V is TRBV5-4; a possible D gene is TRBD2 (5 bases). Sequences were obtained from PBMCs. This receptor was identified in a woman aged 40-49 years in good health and CMV-seropositive. This chain's CDR3 is CASSLVGNSYEQYF. The CDR3 DNA follows: TGTGCCAGCAGCTTGGTCGGGAACTCCTACGAGCAGTACTTC.